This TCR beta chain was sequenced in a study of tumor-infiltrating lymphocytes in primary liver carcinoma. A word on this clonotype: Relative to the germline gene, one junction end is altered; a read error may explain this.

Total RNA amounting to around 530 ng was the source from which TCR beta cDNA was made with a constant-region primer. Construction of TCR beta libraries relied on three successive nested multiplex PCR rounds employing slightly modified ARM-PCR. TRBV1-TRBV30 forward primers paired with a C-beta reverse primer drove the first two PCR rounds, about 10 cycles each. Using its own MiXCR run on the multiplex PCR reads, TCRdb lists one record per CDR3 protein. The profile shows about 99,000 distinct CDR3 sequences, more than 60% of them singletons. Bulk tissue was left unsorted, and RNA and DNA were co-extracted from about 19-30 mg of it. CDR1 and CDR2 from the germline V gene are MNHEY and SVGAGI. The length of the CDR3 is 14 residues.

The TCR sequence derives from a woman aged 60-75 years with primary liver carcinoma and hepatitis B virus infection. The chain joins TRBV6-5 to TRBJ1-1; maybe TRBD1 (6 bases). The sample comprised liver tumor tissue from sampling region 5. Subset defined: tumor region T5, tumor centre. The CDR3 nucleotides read TGTGCCAGCAGTCAACAGGGTGGGGACACTGAACCTTTCTTT. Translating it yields CASSQQGGDTEPFF.